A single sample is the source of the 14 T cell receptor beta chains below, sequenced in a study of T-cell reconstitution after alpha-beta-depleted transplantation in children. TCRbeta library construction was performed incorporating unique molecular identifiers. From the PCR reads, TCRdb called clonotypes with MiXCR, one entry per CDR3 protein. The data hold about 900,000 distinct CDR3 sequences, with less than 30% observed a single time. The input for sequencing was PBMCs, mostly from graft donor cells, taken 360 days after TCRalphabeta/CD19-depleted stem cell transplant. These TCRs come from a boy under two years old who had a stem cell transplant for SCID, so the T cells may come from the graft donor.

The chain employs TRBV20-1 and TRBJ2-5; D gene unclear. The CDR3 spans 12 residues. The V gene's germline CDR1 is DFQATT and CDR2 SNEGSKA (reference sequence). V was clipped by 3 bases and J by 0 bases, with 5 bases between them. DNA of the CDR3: TGCAGTGCTAGTATTGACCAAGAGACCCAGTACTTC. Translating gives CSASIDQETQYF.

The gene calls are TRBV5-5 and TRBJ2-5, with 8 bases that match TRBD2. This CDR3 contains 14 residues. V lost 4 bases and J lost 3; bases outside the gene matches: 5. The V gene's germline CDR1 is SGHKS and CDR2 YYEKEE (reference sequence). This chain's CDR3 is CASSLRGAEETQYF. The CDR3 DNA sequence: TGTGCCAGCAGCCTGCGGGGGGCCGAAGAGACCCAGTACTTC.

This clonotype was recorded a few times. The CDR3 nucleotides read TGTGCCAGCAGCTCCACCCTGGGACACGGGTCGAACACTGAAGCTTTCTTT. Translating gives CASSSTLGHGSNTEAFF. This chain uses TRBV7-6 with TRBJ1-1; maybe TRBD1 (6 bases). The CDR3 spans 17 residues. Germline lookup yields CDR1 SGHVS and CDR2 FNYEAQ. The V end was cut by 4 bases, the J end by 1 base, with 19 bases between.

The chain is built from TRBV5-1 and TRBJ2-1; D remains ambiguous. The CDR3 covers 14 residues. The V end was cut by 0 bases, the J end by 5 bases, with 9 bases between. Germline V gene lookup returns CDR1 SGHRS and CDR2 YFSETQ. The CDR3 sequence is CASSLAYLDNEQFF. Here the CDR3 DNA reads TGCGCCAGCAGCTTGGCGTACCTCGACAATGAGCAGTTCTTC. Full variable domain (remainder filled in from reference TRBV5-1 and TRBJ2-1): KAGVTQTPRYLIKTRGQQVTLSCSPISGHRSVSWYQQTPGQGLQFLFEYFSETQRNKGNFPGRFSGRQFSNSRSEMNVSTLELGDSALYLCASSLAYLDNEQFFGPGTRLTVL.

This CDR3 reads CAIGGRQASYEQYF. The DNA of the CDR3 is TGTGCCATCGGTGGACGCCAGGCCTCCTACGAGCAGTACTTC. The rearrangement uses TRBV10-3 and TRBJ2-7; D is unresolved. The CDR3 has 14 residues. Deletions cut 8 bases from V and 0 bases from J, with 14 bases between. The germline CDR1 and CDR2 sequences are ENHRY and SYGVKD.

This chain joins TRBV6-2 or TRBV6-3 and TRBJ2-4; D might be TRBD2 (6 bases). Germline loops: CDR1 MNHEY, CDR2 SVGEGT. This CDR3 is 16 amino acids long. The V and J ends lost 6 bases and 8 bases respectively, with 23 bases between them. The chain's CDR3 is CASSWARRGLGDIQYF. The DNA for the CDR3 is TGTGCCAGCAGCTGGGCAAGGAGGGGACTTGGAGACATTCAGTACTTC.

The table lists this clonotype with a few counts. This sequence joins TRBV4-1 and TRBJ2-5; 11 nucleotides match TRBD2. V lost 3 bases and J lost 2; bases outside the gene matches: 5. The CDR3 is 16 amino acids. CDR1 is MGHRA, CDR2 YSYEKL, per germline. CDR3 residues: CASSHPGLAAQETQYF. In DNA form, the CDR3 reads TGCGCCAGCAGCCACCCGGGACTAGCGGCTCAAGAGACCCAGTACTTC.

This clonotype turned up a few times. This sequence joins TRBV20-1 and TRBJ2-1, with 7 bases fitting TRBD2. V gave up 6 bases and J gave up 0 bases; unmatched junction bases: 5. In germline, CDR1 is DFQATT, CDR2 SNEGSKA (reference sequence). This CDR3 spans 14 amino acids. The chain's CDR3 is CSAPWGGSYNEQFF. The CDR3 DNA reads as TGCAGTGCGCCGTGGGGGGGCTCCTACAATGAGCAGTTCTTC.

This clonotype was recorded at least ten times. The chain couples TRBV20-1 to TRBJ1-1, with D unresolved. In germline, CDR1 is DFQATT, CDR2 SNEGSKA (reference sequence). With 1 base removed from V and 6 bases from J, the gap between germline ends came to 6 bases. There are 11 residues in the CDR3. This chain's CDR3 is CSARGVAEAFF. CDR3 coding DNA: TGCAGTGCTAGAGGGGTGGCTGAAGCTTTCTTT.

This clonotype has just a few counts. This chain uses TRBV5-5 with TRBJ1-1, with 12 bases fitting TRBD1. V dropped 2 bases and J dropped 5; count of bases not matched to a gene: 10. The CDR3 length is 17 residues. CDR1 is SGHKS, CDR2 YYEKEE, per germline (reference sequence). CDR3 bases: TGTGCCAGCAGCTTTATCGGGACAGGGGGCGTGATGACTGAAGCTTTCTTT. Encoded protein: CASSFIGTGGVMTEAFF.

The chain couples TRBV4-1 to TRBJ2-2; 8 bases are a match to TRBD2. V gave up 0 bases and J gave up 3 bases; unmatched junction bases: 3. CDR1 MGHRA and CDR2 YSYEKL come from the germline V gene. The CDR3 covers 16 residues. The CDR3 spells CASSQDTGGDTGELFF. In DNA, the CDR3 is TGCGCCAGCAGCCAAGATACGGGGGGGGACACCGGGGAGCTGTTTTTT.

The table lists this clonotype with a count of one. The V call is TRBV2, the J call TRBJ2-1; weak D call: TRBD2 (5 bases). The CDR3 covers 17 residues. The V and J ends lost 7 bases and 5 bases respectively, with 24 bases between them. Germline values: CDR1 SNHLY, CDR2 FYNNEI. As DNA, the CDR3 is TGTGCCAGCAATAAAGGCGGAGGTTTTGGCTTCCACAATGAGCAGTTCTTC. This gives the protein CASNKGGGFGFHNEQFF.

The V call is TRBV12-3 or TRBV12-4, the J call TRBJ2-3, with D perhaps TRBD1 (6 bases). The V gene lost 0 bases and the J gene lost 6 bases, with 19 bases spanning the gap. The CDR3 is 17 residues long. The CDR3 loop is CASSLALGRGRSDTQYF. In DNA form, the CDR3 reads TGTGCCAGCAGTTTAGCGTTGGGCAGGGGAAGATCGGATACGCAGTATTTT.

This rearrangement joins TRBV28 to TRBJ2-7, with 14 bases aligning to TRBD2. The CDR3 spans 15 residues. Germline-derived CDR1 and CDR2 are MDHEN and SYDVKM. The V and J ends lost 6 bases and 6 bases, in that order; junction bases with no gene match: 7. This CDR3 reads CASSTWTSGRLEQYF. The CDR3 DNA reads TGTGCCAGCAGCACTTGGACTAGCGGGAGGCTCGAGCAGTACTTC.